Sequencing of this TCR beta chain was carried out in a study of CD8 T cells in ankylosing spondylitis. With molecular barcodes, quantitative 5'-RACE was used to make the TCR beta libraries. In TCRdb, the 5' RACE reads were re-called with MiXCR into one record per CDR3 protein. This table has a few hundred thousand distinct CDR3 sequences, 12% appearing once. Looked up from germline, CDR1 is DFQATT and CDR2 is SNEGSKA (reference sequence). V lost 5 bases to trimming and J lost 2 bases, with 9 bases between them. This CDR3 comprises 12 residues. Study outcomes and limitations: Seven to nine highly homologous variants formed a TCR beta motif that appeared characteristic of ankylosing spondylitis blood. Disease-linked clones bore a CD8+ phenotype and were relatively rare in peripheral blood.

There are a few counts of this clonotype. Antigen specificity is unknown. The sequencing sample was made of blood, either unsorted or a sorted T cell fraction (not recorded which). The receptor comes from a male donor with ankylosing spondylitis. The chain links TRBV20-1 to TRBJ2-5; D may be TRBD2 (6 bases). This chain's CDR3 is CSAHRGQETQYF. The CDR3 DNA sequence: TGCAGTGCTCACCGGGGGCAAGAGACCCAGTACTTC.